The 5 T cell receptor beta chains below all came from one sample that was sequenced in a study of T-cell memory formation after mild COVID-19. TCRdb reanalysed the 5' RACE reads using MiXCR and keeps one entry per CDR3 protein. Of about 400,000 distinct CDR3 sequences detected, about 15% appear once; the ten largest clones hold around a fifth. Material: PBMCs or a T cell subset sorted from them (not recorded which). All receptors derive from a man younger than 30 who had mild COVID-19 (a few samples of this study predate the infection). Cell type and time point are not known.

The chain joins TRBV7-9 to TRBJ2-1; D is unclear. CDR1 is SEHNR, CDR2 FQNEAQ, per germline (reference sequence). Trimming removed 8 bases at V and 9 bases at J, with 11 bases between. This CDR3 has 11 residues. The CDR3 loop is CASSVKGEQFF. The CDR3 bases are TGTGCCAGCTCCGTTAAGGGTGAGCAGTTCTTC.

J is TRBJ2-5 and V is TRBV29-1; D may be TRBD1 or TRBD2 (6 bases each). The germline CDR1 and CDR2 sequences are SQVTM and ANQGSEA. Trimming took off 6 bases at V and 5 bases at J, with 16 bases between the two ends. This CDR3 spans 13 amino acids. The CDR3 DNA sequence: TGCAGCGTGGTGGGGGGCGCTAGGGAGACCCAGTACTTC. This translates into CSVVGGARETQYF.

The rearrangement links TRBV12-5 to TRBJ2-1, with D hard to call. CDR3 length: 13 amino acids. V was clipped by 1 base and J by 4 bases, with 5 bases between them. Germline V gene lookup returns CDR1 LGHNT and CDR2 FRNRAP. This chain's CDR3 is CASGLGPYNEQFF. In DNA form, the CDR3 reads TGTGCTAGTGGTTTGGGACCGTACAATGAGCAGTTCTTC. Variable domain in full (rest from reference TRBV12-5 and TRBJ2-1): DARVTQTPRHKVTEMGQEVTMRCQPILGHNTVFWYRQTMMQGLELLAYFRNRAPLDDSGMPKDRFSAEMPDATLATLKIQPSEPRDSAVYFCASGLGPYNEQFFGPGTRLTVL.

In the case of this clonotype: This clone may be a read error of a much larger clone one base away. The gene calls are TRBV4-1 and TRBJ1-5; the D is unclear. This CDR3 has 12 amino acids. V was trimmed by 1 base and J by 6 bases, leaving 4 bases between them. From germline, CDR1 is MGHRA and CDR2 YSYEKL. CDR3 sequence reads: CASSQAGQPQHF. In DNA, the CDR3 is TGCGCCAGCAGCCAAGCGGGTCAGCCCCAGCATTTT.

The rearrangement uses TRBV10-3 and TRBJ2-1; 13 nucleotides align to TRBD2. V shed 5 bases, J shed 10 bases, and the junction held 17 bases outside the gene matches. Germline-derived CDR1 and CDR2 are ENHRY and SYGVKD. CDR3 length: 18 residues. The CDR3: CAISLVGTSGAQTGEQFF. In nucleotides, the CDR3 is TGTGCCATCAGTCTAGTGGGGACTAGCGGGGCCCAGACGGGGGAGCAGTTCTTC.